This T cell receptor (beta chain) was recorded in a study of regulatory T cells in long-lasting Graves disease. Study-level results: Favored gene segments in persistent disease were TRBV28, TRBJ1-2 and TRBJ2-5.

Time point denoted: newly diagnosed GD, antithyroid drugs for less than 3 months. The TCR library was prepared using RNA isolated from PBMCs. This clonotype came up a few times. Its antigen is as yet unknown. The CDR3 is 13 residues long. Germline CDR1 reads SQVTM; CDR2 reads ANQGSEA. Arm-PCR with iRepertoire HTBI primers amplified the CDR3 regions for these TCR beta libraries. One entry per CDR3 protein, called by TCRdb with MiXCR from the multiplex PCR reads. The sample records 540,000 or so distinct CDR3 sequences, 13% being singletons. This sample was shared with a second study, whose subject was T cells in Graves' hyperthyroidism and ophthalmopathy.

The V and J genes are TRBV29-1 and TRBJ1-3; a possible D gene is TRBD1 (6 bases). This TCR came from a young man with Graves disease. Specimen: peripheral blood mononuclear cells (PBMCs), collected at new diagnosis, from a patient treated with antithyroid drugs. The CDR3 reads CRMDRNSGNTIYF. The CDR3 coding sequence is TGCAGAATGGACAGAAACTCTGGAAACACCATATATTTT.